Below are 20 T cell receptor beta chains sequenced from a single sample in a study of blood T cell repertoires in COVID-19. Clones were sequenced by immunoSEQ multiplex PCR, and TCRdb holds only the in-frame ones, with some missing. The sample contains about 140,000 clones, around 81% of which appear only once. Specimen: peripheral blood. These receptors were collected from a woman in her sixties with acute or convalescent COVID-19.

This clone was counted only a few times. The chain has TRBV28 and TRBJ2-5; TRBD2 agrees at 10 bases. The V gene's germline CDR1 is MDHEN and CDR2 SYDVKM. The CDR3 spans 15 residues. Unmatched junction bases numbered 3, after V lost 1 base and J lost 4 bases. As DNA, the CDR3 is TGTGCCAGCAGTTTATCACCTAGCGGGAGAGAGACCCAGTACTTC. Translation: CASSLSPSGRETQYF.

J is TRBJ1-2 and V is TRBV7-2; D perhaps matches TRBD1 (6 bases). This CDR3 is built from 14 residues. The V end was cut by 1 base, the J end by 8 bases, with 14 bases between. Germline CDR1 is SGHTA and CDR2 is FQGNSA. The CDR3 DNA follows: TGTGCCAGCAGCTTAGGACACAGGGTGGGAGGCTACACCTTC. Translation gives CASSLGHRVGGYTF. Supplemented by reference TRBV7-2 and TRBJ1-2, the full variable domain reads GAGVSQSPSNKVTEKGKDVELRCDPISGHTALYWYRQSLGQGLEFLIYFQGNSAPDKSGLPSDRFSAERTGGSVSTLTIQRTQQEDSAVYLCASSLGHRVGGYTFGSGTRLTVV.

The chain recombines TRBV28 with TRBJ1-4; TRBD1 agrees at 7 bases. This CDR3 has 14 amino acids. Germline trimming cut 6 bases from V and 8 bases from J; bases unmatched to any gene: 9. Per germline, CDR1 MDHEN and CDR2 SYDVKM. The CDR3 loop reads CASSPGQLDEKLFF. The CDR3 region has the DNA TGTGCCAGCAGCCCGGGACAGCTCGACGAAAAACTGTTTTTT.

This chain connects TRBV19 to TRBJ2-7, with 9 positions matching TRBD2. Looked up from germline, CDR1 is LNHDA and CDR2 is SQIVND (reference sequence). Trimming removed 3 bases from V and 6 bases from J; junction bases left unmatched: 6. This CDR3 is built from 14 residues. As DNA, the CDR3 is TGTGCCAGTAGTATGGAGCGGGAGGCCTCCGAGCAGTACTTC. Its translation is CASSMEREASEQYF.

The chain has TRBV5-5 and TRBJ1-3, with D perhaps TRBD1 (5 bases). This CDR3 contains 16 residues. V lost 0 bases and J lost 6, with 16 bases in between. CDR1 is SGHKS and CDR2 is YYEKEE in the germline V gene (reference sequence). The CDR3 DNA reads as TGTGCCAGCAGCTTGGCCGGGGGATCTGCACTAAACACCATATATTTT. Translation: CASSLAGGSALNTIYF.

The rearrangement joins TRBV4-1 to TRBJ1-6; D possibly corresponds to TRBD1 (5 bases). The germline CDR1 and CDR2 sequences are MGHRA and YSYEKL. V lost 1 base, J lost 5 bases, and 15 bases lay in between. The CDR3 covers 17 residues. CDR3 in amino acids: CASSQGRSPGNNSPLHF. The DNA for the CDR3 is TGCGCCAGCAGCCAAGGTCGGTCTCCAGGGAATAATTCACCCCTCCACTTT.

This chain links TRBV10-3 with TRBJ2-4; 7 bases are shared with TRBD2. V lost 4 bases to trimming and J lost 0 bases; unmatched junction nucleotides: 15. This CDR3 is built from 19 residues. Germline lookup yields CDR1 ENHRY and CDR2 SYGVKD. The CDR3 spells CAISASRDYDSLAKNIQYF. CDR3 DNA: TGTGCCATCAGTGCTTCTCGGGACTACGATTCCCTAGCCAAAAACATTCAGTACTTC.

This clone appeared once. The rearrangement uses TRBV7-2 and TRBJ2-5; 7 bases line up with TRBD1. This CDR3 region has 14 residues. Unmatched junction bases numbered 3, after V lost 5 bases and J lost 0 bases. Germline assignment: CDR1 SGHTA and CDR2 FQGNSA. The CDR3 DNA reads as TGTGCCAGCAGCCTGGACAGGAACCAAGAGACCCAGTACTTC. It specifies CASSLDRNQETQYF.

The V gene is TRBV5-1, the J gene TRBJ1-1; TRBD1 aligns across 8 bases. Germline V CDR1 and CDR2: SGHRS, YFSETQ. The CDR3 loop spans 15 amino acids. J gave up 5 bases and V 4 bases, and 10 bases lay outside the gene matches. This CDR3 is CASSPGGTGRTEAFF. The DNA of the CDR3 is TGCGCCAGCAGCCCCGGCGGGACAGGAAGGACTGAAGCTTTCTTT.

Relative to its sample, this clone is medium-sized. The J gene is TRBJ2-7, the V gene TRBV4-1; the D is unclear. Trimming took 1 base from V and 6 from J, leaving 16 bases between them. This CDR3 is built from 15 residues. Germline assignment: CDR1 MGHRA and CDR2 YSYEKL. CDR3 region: CASSQGARRTSEQYF. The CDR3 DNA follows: TGCGCCAGCAGCCAAGGGGCCAGACGAACGAGCGAGCAGTACTTC.

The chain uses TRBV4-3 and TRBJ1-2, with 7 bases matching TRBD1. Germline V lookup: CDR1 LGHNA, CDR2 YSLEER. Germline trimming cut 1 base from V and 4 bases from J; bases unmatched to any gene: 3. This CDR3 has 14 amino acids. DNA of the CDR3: TGCGCCAGCAGCCAAGTGGGACAGATCTATGGCTACACCTTC. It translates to CASSQVGQIYGYTF.

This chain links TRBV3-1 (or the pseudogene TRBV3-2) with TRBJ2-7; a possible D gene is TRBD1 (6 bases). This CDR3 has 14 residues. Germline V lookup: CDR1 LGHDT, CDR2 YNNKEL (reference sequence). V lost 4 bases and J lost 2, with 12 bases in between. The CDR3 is CASSRNRDPYEQYF. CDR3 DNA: TGTGCCAGCAGCCGGAACAGGGACCCCTACGAGCAGTACTTC.

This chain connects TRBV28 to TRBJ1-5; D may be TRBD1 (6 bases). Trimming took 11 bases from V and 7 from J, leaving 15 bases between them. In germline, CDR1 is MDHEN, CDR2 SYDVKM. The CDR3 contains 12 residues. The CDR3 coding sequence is TGTGCCCTAGGAGGACAGCAGCAGCCCCAGCATTTT. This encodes CALGGQQQPQHF.

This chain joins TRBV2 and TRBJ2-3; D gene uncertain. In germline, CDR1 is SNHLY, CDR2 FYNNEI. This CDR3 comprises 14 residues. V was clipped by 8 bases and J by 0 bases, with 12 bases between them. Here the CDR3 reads CASLLVRSTDTQYF. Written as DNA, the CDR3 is TGTGCCAGCTTGTTAGTGCGTAGCACAGATACGCAGTATTTT.

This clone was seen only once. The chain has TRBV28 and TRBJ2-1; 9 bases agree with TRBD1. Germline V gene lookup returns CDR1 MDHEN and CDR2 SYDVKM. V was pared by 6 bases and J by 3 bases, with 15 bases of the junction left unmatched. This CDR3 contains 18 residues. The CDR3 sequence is CASSDSPGQGKFYNEQFF. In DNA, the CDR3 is TGTGCCAGCAGCGACTCCCCGGGACAGGGAAAATTCTACAATGAGCAGTTCTTC.

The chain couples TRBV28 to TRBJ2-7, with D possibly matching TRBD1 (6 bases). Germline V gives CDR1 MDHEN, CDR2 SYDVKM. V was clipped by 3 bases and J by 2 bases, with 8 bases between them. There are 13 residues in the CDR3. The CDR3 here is CASSFGTTYEQYF. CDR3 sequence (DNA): TGTGCCAGCAGTTTCGGGACAACCTACGAGCAGTACTTC.

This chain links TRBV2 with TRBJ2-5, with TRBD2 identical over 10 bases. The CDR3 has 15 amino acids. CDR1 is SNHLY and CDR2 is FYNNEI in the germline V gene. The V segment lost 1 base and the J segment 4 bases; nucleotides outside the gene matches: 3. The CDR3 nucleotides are TGTGCCAGCAGTGAAGATAGCGGGAGGCCAGAGACCCAGTACTTC. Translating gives CASSEDSGRPETQYF.

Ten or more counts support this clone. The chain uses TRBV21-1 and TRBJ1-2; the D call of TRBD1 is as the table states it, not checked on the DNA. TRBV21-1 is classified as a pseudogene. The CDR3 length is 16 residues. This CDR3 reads CASSKGMDRGNYGYTF. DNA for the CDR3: TGTGCCAGCAGCAAAGGGATGGACAGGGGTAACTATGGCTACACCTTC.

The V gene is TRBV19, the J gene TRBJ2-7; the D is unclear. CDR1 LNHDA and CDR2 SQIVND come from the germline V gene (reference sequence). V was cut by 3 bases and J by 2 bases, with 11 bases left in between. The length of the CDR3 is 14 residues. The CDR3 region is CASSMPGITYEQYF. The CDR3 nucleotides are TGTGCCAGTAGTATGCCAGGAATCACCTACGAGCAGTACTTC.

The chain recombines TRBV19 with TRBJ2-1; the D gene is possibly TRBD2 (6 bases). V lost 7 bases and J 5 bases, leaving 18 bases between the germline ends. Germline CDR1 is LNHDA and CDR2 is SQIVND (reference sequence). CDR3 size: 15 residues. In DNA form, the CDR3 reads TGTGCCAGTATTTCTATTGCGGGGCCCCACAATGAGCAGTTCTTC. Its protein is CASISIAGPHNEQFF.